This T cell receptor beta chain came from a study of T cells after yellow fever vaccination. About the research overall: Where fractions had low cell numbers, libraries were prepared from them with the SMART-Seq v4 Ultra Low Input RNA kit.

Study outcomes and limitations: Although most clonotypes did not, a small share appeared in both CD4 and CD8 compartments. After the booster, 96% of CD4 and 75% to 90% of CD8 primary-response clones were re-detected.

The CDR3 covers 12 residues. The germline V and J ends were trimmed by 3 bases and 9 bases, with 15 bases remaining between them. Germline-derived CDR1 and CDR2 are DFQATT and SNEGSKA (reference sequence). This clonotype was observed at least ten times. Its target is unknown. The 5'RACE template-switching step produced TCR cDNA and added a universal primer site and UMIs. TCRdb processed the 5' RACE reads anew with MiXCR; each CDR3 protein has one entry. The top ten hold 20% to 25% of the sample, which has about 350,000 distinct CDR3 sequences, roughly 4% seen once. The TCR comes from a man younger than 35 who received the YFV17D yellow fever vaccine. The sample was PBMCs, taken 5 days after the yellow fever booster vaccination. V gene TRBV20-1 combines with J gene TRBJ2-7; D remains unclear. CDR3 sequence: CSASGDPFGQYF. The CDR3 coding sequence is TGCAGTGCTAGTGGGGATCCTTTTGGGCAGTACTTC.